These 26 T cell receptor beta chains originate from one sample sequenced in a study of CD8 T cells in Susac syndrome. With random hexamers, reverse transcription was performed on about 0.5 to 1 ug of RNA. TCRdb re-derived calls from the immunoSEQ multiplex PCR reads in MiXCR, one entry per CDR3 protein. This sample has 170,000 or so distinct CDR3 sequences, with 85% to 95% found just once. Material: CD4+ T cells from PBMCs. The receptor set was obtained from a human donor with Susac syndrome.

The V and J genes are TRBV5-4 and TRBJ2-3; possible D gene TRBD2, 6 bases. Germline CDR1 is SGHNT and CDR2 is YYREEE (reference sequence). The CDR3 has 15 residues. Deletions cut 0 bases from V and 4 bases from J, with 12 bases between. The CDR3, as DNA: TGTGCCAGCAGCTTGGGGGGGACTGTCTCAGATACGCAGTATTTT. Its protein product is CASSLGGTVSDTQYF.

The chain employs TRBV9 and TRBJ2-1; either TRBD1 or TRBD2 may fit D (5 bases each). In germline, CDR1 is SGDLS, CDR2 YYNGEE. Trimming stripped 1 base from V and 4 bases from J, with 12 bases between. This CDR3 is built from 15 residues. As DNA, the CDR3 is TGTGCCAGCAGCGTAAGTTGGGACGGGTACAATGAGCAGTTCTTC. Its protein is CASSVSWDGYNEQFF.

V is TRBV6-2 or TRBV6-3 and J is TRBJ2-7; either TRBD1 or TRBD2 may fit D (5 bases each). The CDR3 covers 14 residues. The V and J ends lost 7 bases and 0 bases respectively, with 13 bases between them. The germline CDR1 and CDR2 sequences are MNHEY and SVGEGT. This CDR3 reads CASTGTFPSYEQYF. The CDR3 nucleotides read TGTGCCAGCACCGGGACGTTTCCCTCCTACGAGCAGTACTTC.

V usage is TRBV2 and J usage is TRBJ2-5; 8 bases are a match to TRBD1. The CDR3 is 15 residues long. V lost 5 bases to trimming and J lost 5 bases; unmatched junction nucleotides: 10. Germline CDR1 reads SNHLY; CDR2 reads FYNNEI. DNA of the CDR3: TGTGCCAGCAGTACCGAAAGGACAGGGAGCGAGACCCAGTACTTC. As protein: CASSTERTGSETQYF. The variable domain in full, with the rest retrieved from reference TRBV2 and TRBJ2-5, is EPEVTQTPSHQVTQMGQEVILRCVPISNHLYFYWYRQILGQKVEFLVSFYNNEISEKSEIFDDQFSVERPDGSNFTLKIRSTKLEDSAMYFCASSTERTGSETQYFGPGTRLLVL.

The rearrangement joins TRBV18 to TRBJ1-2; no reliable D call. The CDR3 consists of 16 residues. V was shortened by 3 bases and J by 4 bases, with 18 bases between the two germline ends. Germline V gene data show CDR1 as KGHSH and CDR2 as LQKENI. The CDR3 sequence: CASSPFTPQTVYGYTF. In DNA form, the CDR3 reads TGTGCCAGCTCACCTTTTACACCCCAGACCGTCTATGGCTACACCTTC.

V usage is TRBV6-5 and J usage is TRBJ2-2; no clear D. The CDR3 extends over 14 amino acids. The germline CDR1 and CDR2 sequences are MNHEY and SVGAGI. Trimming stripped 7 bases from V and 1 base from J, with 10 bases between. The CDR3, as DNA: TGTGCCAGCATCCCGACGAGGAACACCGGGGAGCTGTTTTTT. This gives the protein CASIPTRNTGELFF.

The gene calls are TRBV5-4 and TRBJ1-3; D is perhaps TRBD1 (6 bases). The V end was cut by 2 bases, the J end by 4 bases, with 16 bases between. The CDR3 runs 16 residues. The germline V gene has CDR1 SGHNT and CDR2 YYREEE (reference sequence). The CDR3, as DNA: TGTGCCAGCAGCTTAGGAGGGGCAGGGGTCGGAAACACCATATATTTT. Protein: CASSLGGAGVGNTIYF. The whole variable domain, filled in from reference TRBV5-4 and TRBJ1-3, reads ETGVTQSPTHLIKTRGQQVTLRCSSQSGHNTVSWYQQALGQGPQFIFQYYREEENGRGNFPPRFSGLQFPNYSSELNVNALELDDSALYLCASSLGGAGVGNTIYFGEGSWLTVV.

The chain is built from TRBV29-1 and TRBJ1-1; weak D call: TRBD1 (5 bases). Trimming stripped 0 bases from V and 7 bases from J, with 12 bases between. The CDR3 contains 13 residues. Looked up from germline, CDR1 is SQVTM and CDR2 is ANQGSEA. The CDR3 DNA follows: TGCAGCGTTGAAGATTGGGACGGCGATGAAGCTTTCTTT. This sequence encodes CSVEDWDGDEAFF.

The sample holds one count of this clonotype. The rearrangement links TRBV27 to TRBJ1-2; 7 bases are shared with TRBD1. CDR3 length: 13 amino acids. With 2 bases clipped from V and 6 bases from J, the junction kept 3 bases outside the gene matches. Germline V gene lookup returns CDR1 MNHEY and CDR2 SMNVEV (reference sequence). CDR3 loop: CASSLKDRNGYTF. DNA for the CDR3: TGTGCCAGCAGTTTAAAGGACAGGAATGGCTACACCTTC.

The chain couples TRBV18 to TRBJ2-1; TRBD2 matches 7 bases. V lost 6 bases to trimming and J lost 6 bases; unmatched junction nucleotides: 11. This CDR3 region has 15 residues. Germline V gene lookup returns CDR1 KGHSH and CDR2 LQKENI. This CDR3 reads CASSTGTNSGNEQFF. CDR3 nucleotides: TGTGCCAGCTCCACCGGGACTAACTCAGGCAATGAGCAGTTCTTC.

The chain uses TRBV6-5 and TRBJ1-2; D unclear. CDR3 size: 15 residues. Germline V CDR1 and CDR2: MNHEY, SVGAGI. The V end was cut by 2 bases, the J end by 2 bases, with 12 bases between. CDR3 sequence: CASSYLRDENYGYTF. For the CDR3, the DNA is TGTGCCAGCAGTTACCTCCGCGACGAGAACTATGGCTACACCTTC.

The V gene is TRBV20-1, the J gene TRBJ1-2; 8 bases are a match to TRBD1. V lost 6 bases, J lost 8 bases, and 11 bases stayed unmatched. The CDR3 loop spans 13 amino acids. CDR1 is DFQATT, CDR2 SNEGSKA, per germline (reference sequence). This chain's CDR3 is CSAVRGLGGGYTF. CDR3 in DNA: TGCAGTGCAGTCAGGGGGCTCGGAGGGGGCTACACCTTC.

The rearrangement joins TRBV30 to TRBJ1-1; D gene ambiguous. V lost 0 bases to trimming and J lost 5 bases, with 10 bases between them. Germline lookup yields CDR1 GTSNPN and CDR2 SVGIG (reference sequence). The CDR3 loop spans 13 amino acids. The CDR3 loop is CAWSVSGLTEAFF. The CDR3 region has the DNA TGTGCCTGGAGTGTTAGCGGACTAACTGAAGCTTTCTTT.

The chain has TRBV20-1 and TRBJ2-5; possible D gene TRBD2, 6 bases. The CDR3 covers 14 residues. Germline V gives CDR1 DFQATT, CDR2 SNEGSKA (reference sequence). Trimming shortened V by 6 bases and J by 4 bases, and 18 bases separated the two germline ends. The CDR3 sequence is CSAPKTGGAETQYF. DNA for the CDR3: TGCAGTGCCCCCAAGACCGGGGGAGCAGAGACCCAGTACTTC.

DNA for the CDR3: TGCAGTACGACAGGGGGCTCAGATACGCAGTATTTT. The encoded protein is CSTTGGSDTQYF. This rearrangement joins TRBV20-1 to TRBJ2-3; TRBD1 agrees at 10 bases. CDR3 length equals 12 residues. The germline gives CDR1 DFQATT, CDR2 SNEGSKA (reference sequence). With 8 bases clipped from V and 4 bases from J, the junction kept 3 bases outside the gene matches.

The V and J genes are TRBV20-1 and TRBJ2-1, with a possible D match to TRBD2 (6 bases). V was clipped by 4 bases and J by 2 bases, with 12 bases between them. The CDR3 runs 14 residues. Germline loops: CDR1 DFQATT, CDR2 SNEGSKA (reference sequence). CDR3 nucleotide sequence: TGCAGTGCTAACGCGGAGGGGCCCTACAATGAGCAGTTCTTC. Protein product: CSANAEGPYNEQFF.

This chain uses TRBV20-1 with TRBJ2-5; possible D gene TRBD1, 6 bases. Germline-derived CDR1 and CDR2 are DFQATT and SNEGSKA (reference sequence). This CDR3 has 13 residues. V lost 6 bases to trimming and J lost 2 bases, with 13 bases between them. The CDR3 bases are TGCAGTGCACTTAGGACAGATCAAGAGACCCAGTACTTC. It translates to CSALRTDQETQYF.

The V call is TRBV6-1, the J call TRBJ1-5, with 9 bases aligning to TRBD1. The CDR3 contains 14 residues. J gave up 6 bases and V 8 bases, and 8 bases lay outside the gene matches. The germline CDR1 and CDR2 sequences are MNHNS and SASEGT. This chain's CDR3 is CASVSGTGSQPQHF. CDR3 nucleotide sequence: TGTGCCAGCGTCTCCGGGACAGGGTCTCAGCCCCAGCATTTT.

This rearrangement joins TRBV5-1 to TRBJ1-1, with 8 bases that match TRBD1. CDR3 length equals 14 residues. From germline, CDR1 is SGHRS and CDR2 YFSETQ. With 4 bases clipped from V and 4 bases from J, the junction kept 6 bases outside the gene matches. CDR3 nucleotide sequence: TGCGCCAGCAGCACGGACAGGGTGGGCACTGAAGCTTTCTTT. Its protein is CASSTDRVGTEAFF.

The genes are TRBV10-3 and TRBJ2-5; 8 bases fit TRBD1. J gave up 4 bases and V 3 bases, and 4 bases lay outside the gene matches. The CDR3 runs to 14 residues. Germline CDR1 is ENHRY and CDR2 is SYGVKD. In DNA form, the CDR3 reads TGTGCCATCAGTGATGGACAGGGCGGAGAGACCCAGTACTTC. This translates into CAISDGQGGETQYF.

This chain links TRBV18 with TRBJ1-2; 8 nucleotides match TRBD1. The germline V gene has CDR1 KGHSH and CDR2 LQKENI. The CDR3 sequence is 13 residues long. V shed 4 bases, J shed 2 bases, and the junction held 0 bases outside the gene matches. This chain's CDR3 is CASSRQGNYGYTF. The DNA for the CDR3 is TGTGCCAGCTCACGACAGGGGAACTATGGCTACACCTTC.

The chain links TRBV4-2 to TRBJ2-5, with D unresolved. The germline gives CDR1 LGHNA, CDR2 YNFKEQ. V lost 1 base to trimming and J lost 5 bases, with 14 bases between them. The CDR3 is 15 amino acids. The CDR3 region is CASSQVQEGGETQYF. For the CDR3, the DNA is TGTGCCAGCAGCCAAGTTCAAGAAGGTGGTGAGACCCAGTACTTC.

The gene calls are TRBV19 and TRBJ2-7; tentatively, D is TRBD2 (5 bases). The CDR3 runs 14 residues. Germline V gene data show CDR1 as LNHDA and CDR2 as SQIVND (reference sequence). V was cut by 0 bases and J by 1 base, with 7 bases left in between. The CDR3 sequence is CASSIERVSYEQYF. The CDR3 coding sequence is TGTGCCAGTAGTATAGAGCGGGTTTCCTACGAGCAGTACTTC.

The chain employs TRBV29-1 and TRBJ2-7; D is perhaps TRBD1 (5 bases). Germline V gives CDR1 SQVTM, CDR2 ANQGSEA. Trimming pared 8 bases from V and 0 bases from J, leaving 17 bases between. The CDR3 sequence is 14 residues long. The CDR3 nucleotides are TGCAGCTTTACTCGGACATACCCCTCCTACGAGCAGTACTTC. It yields the protein CSFTRTYPSYEQYF.

J is TRBJ1-2 and V is TRBV6-5; no firm D call. V was trimmed by 2 bases and J by 8 bases, leaving 12 bases between them. The CDR3 has 13 amino acids. Per the germline V gene, CDR1 is MNHEY and CDR2 is SVGAGI. The CDR3 DNA reads TGTGCCAGCAGTTACAATCCCGGCGGGGGCTACACCTTC. Translated: CASSYNPGGGYTF.

The chain combines TRBV18 with TRBJ1-2; TRBD1 aligns across 8 bases. The CDR3 covers 15 residues. Losses at the gene ends were 0 bases for V and 6 bases for J; bases not matched to a gene: 6. Germline V CDR1 and CDR2: KGHSH, LQKENI. CDR3 loop: CASSPPGQGGHGYTF. As DNA, the CDR3 is TGTGCCAGCTCACCACCAGGACAGGGAGGACATGGCTACACCTTC. The complete variable domain, with remaining parts taken from reference TRBV18 and TRBJ1-2, reads NAGVMQNPRHLVRRRGQEARLRCSPMKGHSHVYWYRQLPEEGLKFMVYLQKENIIDESGMPKERFSAEFPKEGPSILRIQQVVRGDSAAYFCASSPPGQGGHGYTFGSGTRLTVV.